A single sample gave rise to the 11 T cell receptor beta chains below, sequenced in a study of blood T cell repertoires in COVID-19. Libraries were prepared by immunoSEQ multiplex PCR; TCRdb keeps only in-frame clonotypes and omits some of them. This sample has almost 400,000 clones, with over 85% found just once. Sequenced sample: PBMCs or T cells enriched from blood (not recorded which). These receptors were obtained from a woman aged 30 to 39 who had recovered from COVID-19.

This sequence joins TRBV6-1 and TRBJ2-3; D may be TRBD1 (6 bases). Trimming removed 4 bases from V and 1 base from J, with 15 bases in between. Germline assignment: CDR1 MNHNS and CDR2 SASEGT. This CDR3 is 16 amino acids long. This chain's CDR3 is CASSGWGRRGTDTQYF. The CDR3 region has the DNA TGTGCCAGCAGTGGGTGGGGGCGCCGTGGCACAGATACGCAGTATTTT.

This chain uses TRBV6-5 with TRBJ1-1; D might be TRBD1 (5 bases). The CDR3 extends over 14 amino acids. V was trimmed by 7 bases and J by 7 bases, leaving 19 bases between them. Per germline, CDR1 MNHEY and CDR2 SVGAGI. CDR3 protein: CASTHAGKPDEAFF. The DNA of the CDR3 is TGTGCCAGCACCCACGCAGGGAAACCGGATGAAGCTTTCTTT.

The J gene is TRBJ2-7, the V gene TRBV18, with 7 bases lining up with TRBD1. J was trimmed by 2 bases and V by 3 bases; bases with no gene match: 7. CDR1 is KGHSH and CDR2 is LQKENI in the germline V gene. This CDR3 is built from 15 residues. The CDR3 region is CASSPGQVRTYEQYF. In DNA form, the CDR3 reads TGTGCCAGCTCACCCGGACAGGTGCGGACCTACGAGCAGTACTTC.

The genes are TRBV6-5 and TRBJ2-7; TRBD1 matches at 8 bases. From germline, CDR1 is MNHEY and CDR2 SVGAGI. The CDR3 contains 14 residues. Losses at the gene ends were 10 bases for V and 3 bases for J; bases not matched to a gene: 11. CDR3: CATARSGTGYEQYF. CDR3 bases: TGTGCCACCGCACGATCCGGGACAGGCTACGAGCAGTACTTC.

The chain recombines TRBV18 with TRBJ2-7; 13 bases are shared with TRBD2. V was clipped by 5 bases and J by 6 bases; unmatched bases: 4. Germline lookup yields CDR1 KGHSH and CDR2 LQKENI. CDR3 length: 14 residues. For the CDR3, the DNA is TGTGCCAGCTCATCGGGACTAGCGGGACTCGAGCAGTACTTC. Its protein is CASSSGLAGLEQYF.

This chain connects TRBV6-5 to TRBJ2-7; no clear D. V dropped 5 bases and J dropped 2 bases, with 16 bases sitting between them. Germline lookup yields CDR1 MNHEY and CDR2 SVGAGI. The CDR3 runs 15 residues. The CDR3 region is CASSPARQLPYEQYF. The CDR3 DNA reads as TGTGCCAGCAGTCCTGCGCGGCAGCTCCCCTACGAGCAGTACTTC.

This rearrangement joins TRBV30 to TRBJ2-7; 7 nucleotides match TRBD1. Germline V gene data show CDR1 as GTSNPN and CDR2 as SVGIG (reference sequence). Trimming removed 3 bases from V and 3 bases from J; junction bases left unmatched: 11. The CDR3 has 15 amino acids. The CDR3 region has the DNA TGTGCCTGGAGCCCAAAGGACAGGAGCAGCTACGAGCAGTACTTC. Translating it yields CAWSPKDRSSYEQYF.

The chain has TRBV21-1 and TRBJ1-4. TRBV21-1 is a listed pseudogene. This CDR3 has 14 amino acids. CDR3 region: CASSKPPAVEKLFF. The DNA of the CDR3 is TGTGCCAGCAGCAAGCCCCCTGCGGTAGAAAAACTGTTTTTT.

On this clone: Since a much larger clone is just one base distant, this may be a read error. The CDR3 coding sequence is TGTGCCAGCAGTGACAGGGCCTCTGGAAACACCATATATTTT. It specifies CASSDRASGNTIYF. The chain is built from TRBV9 and TRBJ1-3, with 7 bases lining up with TRBD1. Trimming at V came to 5 bases and at J to 0 bases, leaving 2 bases not matched to a gene. CDR3 length: 14 amino acids. Germline V gene data show CDR1 as SGDLS and CDR2 as YYNGEE.

The chain has TRBV7-3 and TRBJ2-2; TRBD2 matches 12 bases. Unmatched junction bases numbered 5, after V lost 5 bases and J lost 1 base. Looked up from germline, CDR1 is SGHTA and CDR2 is FQGTGA. The CDR3 spans 17 residues. The CDR3 loop reads CASSPLAGGLNTGELFF. The CDR3 coding sequence is TGTGCCAGCAGCCCGCTAGCGGGGGGGCTGAACACCGGGGAGCTGTTTTTT. Full variable domain (outside the CDR3, taken from reference TRBV7-3 and TRBJ2-2): GAGVSQTPSNKVTEKGKYVELRCDPISGHTALYWYRQSLGQGPEFLIYFQGTGAADDSGLPNDRFFAVRPEGSVSTLKIQRTERGDSAVYLCASSPLAGGLNTGELFFGEGSRLTVL.

The chain joins TRBV10-3 to TRBJ2-1; TRBD2 agrees at 10 bases. This CDR3 comprises 16 residues. Germline loops: CDR1 ENHRY, CDR2 SYGVKD. Unmatched junction bases numbered 4, after V lost 0 bases and J lost 5 bases. CDR3 protein: CAISESPSGSDNEQFF. The CDR3, as DNA: TGTGCCATCAGTGAGTCCCCTAGCGGGAGTGACAATGAGCAGTTCTTC.